This T cell receptor (beta chain) emerged from a study of cytomegalovirus exposure and HLA in healthy donors. CDR3 length: 14 residues. The V end was cut by 9 bases, the J end by 6 bases, with 19 bases between. Germline V gene data show CDR1 as SGDLS and CDR2 as YYNGEE. Comments on this clone: The antigen remains undetermined.

General study points: By a later analysis, the bulk of CMV-associated TCR beta chains appeared HLA-restricted. CMV serostatus stood as the only immune exposure information on hand. Some TCR beta chains (more than 150 of them) were listed as cytomegalovirus-associated.

The study ran its PCR with 60 Vbeta and 13 Jbeta primers. Original processing notes: Later, an analysis found approximately 80 million unique TCR beta chains, and approximately 10 million of these were shared. Method: immunoSEQ multiplex PCR; TCRdb's copy keeps in-frame clones and lacks some. V and J calls and clone size are copied from that table; D and trimming were computed from the DNA. Found here are some 130,000 clones, 70% to 85% of them singletons; the top ten hold 1% to 1.5%. The chain links TRBV9 to TRBJ2-1; a possible D gene is TRBD1 (6 bases). The TCR was taken from a boy aged 5-17 years in good health and CMV-seronegative. What was sequenced was PBMCs. The chain's CDR3 is CATIRQDPSNEQFF. In DNA, the CDR3 is TGTGCCACCATTAGACAGGACCCTTCCAATGAGCAGTTCTTC.